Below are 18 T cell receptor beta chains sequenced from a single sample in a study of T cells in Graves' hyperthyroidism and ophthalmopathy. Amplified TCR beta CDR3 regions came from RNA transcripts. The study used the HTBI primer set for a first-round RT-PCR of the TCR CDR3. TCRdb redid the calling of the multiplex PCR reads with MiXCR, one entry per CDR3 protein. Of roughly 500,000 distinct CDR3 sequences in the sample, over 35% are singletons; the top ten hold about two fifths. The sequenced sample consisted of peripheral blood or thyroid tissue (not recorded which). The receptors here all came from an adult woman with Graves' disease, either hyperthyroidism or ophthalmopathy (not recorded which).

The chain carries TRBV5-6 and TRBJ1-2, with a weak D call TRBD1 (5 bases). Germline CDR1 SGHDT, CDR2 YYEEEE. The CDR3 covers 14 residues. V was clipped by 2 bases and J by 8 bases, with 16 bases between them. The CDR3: CASSFGGSRRGYTF. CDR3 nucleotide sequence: TGTGCCAGCAGCTTTGGGGGTTCCAGAAGAGGCTACACCTTC.

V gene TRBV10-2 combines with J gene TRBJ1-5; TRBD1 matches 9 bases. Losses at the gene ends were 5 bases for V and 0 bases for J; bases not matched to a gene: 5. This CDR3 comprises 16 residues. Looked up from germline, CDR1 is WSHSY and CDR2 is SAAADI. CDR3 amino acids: CASSSGTGFSNQPQHF. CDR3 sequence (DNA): TGCGCCAGCAGTTCCGGGACAGGGTTTAGCAATCAGCCCCAGCATTTT.

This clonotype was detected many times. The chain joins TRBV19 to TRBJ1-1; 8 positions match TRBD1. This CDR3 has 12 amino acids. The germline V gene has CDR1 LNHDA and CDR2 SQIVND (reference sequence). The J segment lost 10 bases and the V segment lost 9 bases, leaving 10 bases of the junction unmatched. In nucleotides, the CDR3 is TGTGCCAGCAGACAGGGGCCCGGGGGAGCTTTCTTT. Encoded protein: CASRQGPGGAFF.

CDR3 nucleotide sequence: TGCAGTGCTTTGGGACTAGCGGGAGTGTACGAGCAGTACTTC. Translating gives CSALGLAGVYEQYF. This chain joins TRBV20-1 and TRBJ2-7, with 14 bases fitting TRBD2. There are 14 residues in the CDR3. CDR1 and CDR2 from the germline V gene are DFQATT and SNEGSKA (reference sequence). Trimming at V came to 5 bases and at J to 4 bases, leaving 4 bases not matched to a gene.

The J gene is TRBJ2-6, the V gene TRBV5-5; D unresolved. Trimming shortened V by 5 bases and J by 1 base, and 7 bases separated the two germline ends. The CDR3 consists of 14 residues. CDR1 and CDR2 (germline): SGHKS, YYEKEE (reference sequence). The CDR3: CASSRFSGANVLTF. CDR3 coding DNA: TGTGCCAGCAGTCGGTTTTCTGGGGCCAACGTCCTGACTTTC.

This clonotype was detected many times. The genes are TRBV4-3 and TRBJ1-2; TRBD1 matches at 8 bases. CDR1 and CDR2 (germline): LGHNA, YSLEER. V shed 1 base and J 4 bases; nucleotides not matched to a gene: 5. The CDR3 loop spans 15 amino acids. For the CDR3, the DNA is TGCGCCAGCAGCCAAGGCAGGGGGCCCGGCTATGGCTACACCTTC. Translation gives CASSQGRGPGYGYTF.

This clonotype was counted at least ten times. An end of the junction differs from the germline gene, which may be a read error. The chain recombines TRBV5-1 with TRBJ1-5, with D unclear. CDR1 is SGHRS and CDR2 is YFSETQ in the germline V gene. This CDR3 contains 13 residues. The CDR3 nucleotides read TGTGCCAGCAGCTTAGCGGGAAATCAGCCCCAGCATTTT. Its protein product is CASSLAGNQPQHF. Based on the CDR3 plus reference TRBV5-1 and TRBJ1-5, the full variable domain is KAGVTQTPRYLIKTRGQQVTLSCSPISGHRSVSWYQQTPGQGLQFLFEYFSETQRNKGNFPGRFSGRQFSNSRSEMNVSTLELGDSALYLCASSLAGNQPQHFGDGTRLSIL.

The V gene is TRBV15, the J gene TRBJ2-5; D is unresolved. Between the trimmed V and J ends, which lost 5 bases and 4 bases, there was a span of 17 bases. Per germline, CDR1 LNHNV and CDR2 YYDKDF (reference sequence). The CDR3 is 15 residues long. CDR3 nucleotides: TGTGCCACCAGCTCCTCGCAAGGCGTAGGAGAGACCCAGTACTTC. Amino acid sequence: CATSSSQGVGETQYF.

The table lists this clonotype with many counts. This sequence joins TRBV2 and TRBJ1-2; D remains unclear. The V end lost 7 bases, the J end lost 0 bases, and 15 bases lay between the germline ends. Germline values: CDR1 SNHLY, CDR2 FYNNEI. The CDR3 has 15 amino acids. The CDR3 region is CASNQETGANYGYTF. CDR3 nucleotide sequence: TGTGCCAGCAACCAAGAAACGGGAGCTAACTATGGCTACACCTTC.

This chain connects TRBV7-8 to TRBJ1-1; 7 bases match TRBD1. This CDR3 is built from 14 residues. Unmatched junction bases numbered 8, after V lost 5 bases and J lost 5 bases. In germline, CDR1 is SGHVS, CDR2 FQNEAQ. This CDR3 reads CASSPRDSGTEAFF. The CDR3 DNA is TGTGCCAGCAGCCCCCGGGACAGTGGGACTGAAGCTTTCTTT.

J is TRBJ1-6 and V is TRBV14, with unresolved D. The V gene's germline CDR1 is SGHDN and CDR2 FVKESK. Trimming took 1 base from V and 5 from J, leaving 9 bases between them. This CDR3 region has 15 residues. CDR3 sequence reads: CASSQAGVNNSPLHF. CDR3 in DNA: TGTGCCAGCAGCCAAGCCGGGGTAAATAATTCACCCCTCCACTTT.

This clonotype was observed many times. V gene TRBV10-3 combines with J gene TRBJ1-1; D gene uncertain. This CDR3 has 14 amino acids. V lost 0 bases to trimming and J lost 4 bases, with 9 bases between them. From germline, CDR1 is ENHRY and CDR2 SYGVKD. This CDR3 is CAISESISGTEAFF. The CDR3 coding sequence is TGTGCCATCAGTGAGTCGATTTCGGGCACTGAAGCTTTCTTT.

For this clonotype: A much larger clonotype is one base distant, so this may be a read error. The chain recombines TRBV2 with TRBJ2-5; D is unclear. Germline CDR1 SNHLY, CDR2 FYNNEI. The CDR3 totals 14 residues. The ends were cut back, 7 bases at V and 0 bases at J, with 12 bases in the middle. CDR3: CASTQGWNQETQYF. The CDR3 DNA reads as TGTGCCAGCACTCAAGGCTGGAACCAAGAGACCCAGTACTTC.

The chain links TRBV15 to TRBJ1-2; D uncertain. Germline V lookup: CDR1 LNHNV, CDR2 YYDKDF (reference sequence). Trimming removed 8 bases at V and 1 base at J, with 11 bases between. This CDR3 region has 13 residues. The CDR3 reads CATGLYLNYGYTF. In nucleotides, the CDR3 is TGTGCCACCGGGCTGTATCTTAACTATGGCTACACCTTC.

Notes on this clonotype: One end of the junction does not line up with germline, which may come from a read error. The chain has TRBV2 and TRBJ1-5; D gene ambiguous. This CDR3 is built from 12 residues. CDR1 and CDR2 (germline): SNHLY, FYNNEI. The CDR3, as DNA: TGTGCCAGCGGGGTGGGGTGTCAGCCCCAACATTTT. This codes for CASGVGCQPQHF. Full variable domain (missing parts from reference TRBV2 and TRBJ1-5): EPEVTQTPSHQVTQMGQEVILRCVPISNHLYFYWYRQILGQKVEFLVSFYNNEISEKSEIFDDQFSVERPDGSNFTLKIRSTKLEDSAMYFCASGVGCQPQHFGDGTRLSIL.

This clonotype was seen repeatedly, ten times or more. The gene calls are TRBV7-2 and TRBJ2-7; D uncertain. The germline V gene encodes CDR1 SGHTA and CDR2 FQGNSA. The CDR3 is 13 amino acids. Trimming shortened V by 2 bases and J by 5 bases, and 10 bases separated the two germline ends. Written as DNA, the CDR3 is TGTGCCAGCAGCTTACTACAGCTGAACGAGCAGTACTTC. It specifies CASSLLQLNEQYF.

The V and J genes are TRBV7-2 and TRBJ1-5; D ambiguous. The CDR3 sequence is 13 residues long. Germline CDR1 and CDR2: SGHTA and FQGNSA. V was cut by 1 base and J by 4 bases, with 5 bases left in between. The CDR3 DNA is TGTGCCAGCAGCTTAGAGCTTAATCAGCCCCAGCATTTT. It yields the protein CASSLELNQPQHF.

The CDR3 DNA is TGTGCCAGCAGCTTAGAGGATATGGGGGTTCAGCCCCAGCATTTT. Its protein product is CASSLEDMGVQPQHF. The rearrangement joins TRBV7-2 to TRBJ1-5; TRBD1 might be the D (5 bases). Germline CDR1 is SGHTA and CDR2 is FQGNSA. The V end lost 1 base, the J end lost 6 bases, and 13 bases lay between the germline ends. The CDR3 contains 15 residues.